Reported below is one TCR beta chain. No antigen is known for it. This specimen belongs to a study of shared clonotypes between healthy human individuals. Study at large: Each donor had three CD4 naive, three CD4 memory, two CD8 naive and one CD8 memory plate. Overall study results and limits: Relative to their counterparts shared across all four donors, non-shared clonotypes exhibited diminished generation probabilities.

Sorted subsets were amplified in replicate PCRs using 200 to 250 ng DNA, 30,000 to 35,000 T cell genomes. Measured with immunoSEQ multiplex PCR; TCRdb has only the in-frame clones, and not every one. The data hold approximately 350,000 clones, with around 96% observed a single time. CDR3 length: 12 residues. V dropped 6 bases and J dropped 8 bases, with 11 bases sitting between them. Germline CDR1 reads MNHEY; CDR2 reads SMNVEV (reference sequence). Each sample came from a Caucasian adult donor living in Nashville, Tennessee. The receptor was derived from a man younger than 40 in good health. This chain links TRBV27 with TRBJ2-1; D is uncertain. Specimen: memory CD8+ T cells sorted from blood. Indicated subset: CD45RO+ cells pooled with CCR7-negative TemRA cells. This CDR3 is CASSFTGYEQFF. CDR3 DNA: TGTGCCAGCAGCTTCACCGGCTATGAGCAGTTCTTC.